A single sample is the source of the 15 T cell receptor beta chains below, sequenced in a study of shared clonotypes between healthy human individuals. Sequenced by immunoSEQ multiplex PCR; TCRdb stores in-frame clones only, minus some. The sample records around 2,000,000 clones, 85% to 95% being singletons. Cells designated naive CD8 were CD45RO-negative and were positively selected for CCR7, with terminally differentiated effector memory CD45RA+ cells excluded. Sequences were obtained from naive CD8+ T cells from PBMCs. All receptors derive from a man between 18 and 35 years old in good health. Some clones in this sample may be carry-over from other donors' samples.

The chain has TRBV10-3 and TRBJ2-7; D could derive from TRBD1 or TRBD2 (5 bases each). The V gene lost 5 bases and the J gene lost 6 bases, with 11 bases spanning the gap. CDR1 and CDR2 (germline): ENHRY, SYGVKD. This CDR3 region has 12 residues. The CDR3 sequence is CAISSTGPEQYF. The CDR3 DNA reads as TGTGCCATCAGTTCGACGGGGCCCGAGCAGTACTTC.

In its sample, this clone was seen once. The chain links TRBV27 to TRBJ2-3; D unresolved. CDR3 length equals 15 residues. Trimming took 0 bases from V and 0 from J, leaving 7 bases between them. In germline, CDR1 is MNHEY, CDR2 SMNVEV (reference sequence). The CDR3 sequence is CASSLSLPSTDTQYF. CDR3 nucleotide sequence: TGTGCCAGCAGTTTATCGTTACCTAGCACAGATACGCAGTATTTT.

This chain uses TRBV18 with TRBJ1-4; D may be TRBD1 (5 bases). The V and J ends lost 3 bases and 4 bases respectively, with 18 bases between them. There are 17 residues in the CDR3. Germline V gives CDR1 KGHSH, CDR2 LQKENI. CDR3 coding DNA: TGTGCCAGCTCACCCAGGATTGTGACAGCCATTAATGAAAAACTGTTTTTT. Protein product: CASSPRIVTAINEKLFF.

This clone has just one count. V and J are TRBV27 and TRBJ1-5, with D uncertain. The CDR3 has 14 residues. Per germline, CDR1 MNHEY and CDR2 SMNVEV (reference sequence). The germline V and J ends were trimmed by 2 bases and 5 bases, with 10 bases remaining between them. This CDR3 is CASSLNPGYQPQHF. The CDR3, as DNA: TGTGCCAGCAGTTTAAACCCCGGTTATCAGCCCCAGCATTTT.

This clone was counted only a few times. The rearrangement uses TRBV28 and TRBJ1-2; TRBD1 agrees at 8 bases. V was clipped by 5 bases and J by 7 bases; unmatched bases: 6. CDR1 is MDHEN and CDR2 is SYDVKM in the germline V gene. The CDR3 has 13 amino acids. CDR3 sequence: CASSDRGRGGYTF. CDR3 in DNA: TGTGCCAGCAGTGACAGGGGAAGGGGTGGCTACACCTTC.

V is TRBV29-1 and J is TRBJ2-1, with 10 nucleotides matching TRBD2. Germline CDR1 and CDR2: SQVTM and ANQGSEA. J lost 7 bases, V lost 4 bases, and 7 bases had no gene match. The length of the CDR3 is 14 residues. The chain's CDR3 is CSVAGAGGRNEQFF. For the CDR3, the DNA is TGCAGCGTTGCCGGAGCGGGAGGGCGTAATGAGCAGTTCTTC.

The chain carries TRBV15 and TRBJ2-7; 9 nucleotides line up with TRBD1. The CDR3 runs to 12 residues. Germline V gene data show CDR1 as LNHNV and CDR2 as YYDKDF (reference sequence). V trimming: 9 bases; J trimming: 2 bases; junction bases outside the gene matches: 2. Written as DNA, the CDR3 is TGTGCCACGGGACAGGGAGCCTACGAGCAGTACTTC. Translating gives CATGQGAYEQYF. Complete variable domain (other parts from reference TRBV15 and TRBJ2-7): DAMVIQNPRYQVTQFGKPVTLSCSQTLNHNVMYWYQQKSSQAPKLLFHYYDKDFNNEADTPDNFQSRRPNTSFCFLDIRSPGLGDTAMYLCATGQGAYEQYFGPGTRLTVT.

V and J are TRBV10-3 and TRBJ2-7; the D call may be TRBD1 or TRBD2 (5 bases each). This CDR3 comprises 16 residues. Trimming left V 2 bases short and J 0 bases short, with 14 bases between. Germline loops: CDR1 ENHRY, CDR2 SYGVKD. The CDR3 region is CAISEDWETVSYEQYF. The DNA of the CDR3 is TGTGCCATCAGTGAGGATTGGGAGACAGTCTCCTACGAGCAGTACTTC.

V and J are TRBV7-9 and TRBJ2-3; TRBD2 might be the D (6 bases). The CDR3 runs 16 residues. Germline V gene lookup returns CDR1 SEHNR and CDR2 FQNEAQ (reference sequence). Trimming pared 2 bases from V and 3 bases from J, leaving 15 bases between. The CDR3 protein is CASSLSIGGTTDTQYF. CDR3 coding DNA: TGTGCCAGCAGCTTATCAATTGGCGGGACTACAGATACGCAGTATTTT.

V gene TRBV19 combines with J gene TRBJ1-3; D is perhaps TRBD1 (6 bases). Trimming removed 4 bases from V and 4 bases from J, with 14 bases in between. The V gene's germline CDR1 is LNHDA and CDR2 SQIVND (reference sequence). This CDR3 has 15 residues. The CDR3 spells CASSTGVNAGNTIYF. The CDR3 region has the DNA TGTGCCAGTAGTACAGGGGTTAACGCCGGAAACACCATATATTTT.

This clone has only one observation. The chain carries TRBV27 and TRBJ1-1, with 11 bases that match TRBD1. Per germline, CDR1 MNHEY and CDR2 SMNVEV (reference sequence). The ends lost 7 bases at V and 6 bases at J; junction bases unmatched: 4. The CDR3 loop spans 13 amino acids. This chain's CDR3 is CASKDRGRPEAFF. CDR3 DNA: TGTGCCAGCAAGGACAGGGGGCGTCCTGAAGCTTTCTTT.

V is TRBV29-1 and J is TRBJ2-7, with 8 nucleotides matching TRBD1. The CDR3 covers 15 residues. V was pared by 1 base and J by 6 bases, with 11 bases of the junction left unmatched. Per germline, CDR1 SQVTM and CDR2 ANQGSEA. Here the CDR3 reads CSVEGGLDRDREQYF. The CDR3 DNA reads TGCAGCGTTGAAGGTGGATTGGACAGGGATCGCGAGCAGTACTTC.

A single count supports this clone. This chain links TRBV6-6 with TRBJ1-1; maybe TRBD1 (5 bases). Trimming took 6 bases from V and 1 from J, leaving 9 bases between them. CDR1 and CDR2 (germline): MNHNY, SVGAGI (reference sequence). The CDR3 is made up of 13 amino acids. The CDR3, as DNA: TGTGCCAGCAGGGGGACGGCGAACACTGAAGCTTTCTTT. Translated: CASRGTANTEAFF.

This clone was recorded a few times. The chain joins TRBV10-2 to TRBJ1-1; D gene unclear. The CDR3 sequence is 13 residues long. The V end was cut by 2 bases, the J end by 10 bases, with 14 bases between. Germline lookup yields CDR1 WSHSY and CDR2 SAAADI. CDR3 sequence: CASSEIGPSPAFF. Written as DNA, the CDR3 is TGCGCCAGCAGTGAGATCGGCCCCTCCCCAGCTTTCTTT.

The chain combines TRBV18 with TRBJ2-3; D is uncertain. Trimming pared 2 bases from V and 2 bases from J, leaving 8 bases between. The CDR3 contains 14 residues. Germline V lookup: CDR1 KGHSH, CDR2 LQKENI. This chain's CDR3 is CASSPNSNTDTQYF. Written as DNA, the CDR3 is TGTGCCAGCTCACCAAACAGCAACACAGATACGCAGTATTTT. The complete variable domain, with remaining parts taken from reference TRBV18 and TRBJ2-3, reads NAGVMQNPRHLVRRRGQEARLRCSPMKGHSHVYWYRQLPEEGLKFMVYLQKENIIDESGMPKERFSAEFPKEGPSILRIQQVVRGDSAAYFCASSPNSNTDTQYFGPGTRLTVL.